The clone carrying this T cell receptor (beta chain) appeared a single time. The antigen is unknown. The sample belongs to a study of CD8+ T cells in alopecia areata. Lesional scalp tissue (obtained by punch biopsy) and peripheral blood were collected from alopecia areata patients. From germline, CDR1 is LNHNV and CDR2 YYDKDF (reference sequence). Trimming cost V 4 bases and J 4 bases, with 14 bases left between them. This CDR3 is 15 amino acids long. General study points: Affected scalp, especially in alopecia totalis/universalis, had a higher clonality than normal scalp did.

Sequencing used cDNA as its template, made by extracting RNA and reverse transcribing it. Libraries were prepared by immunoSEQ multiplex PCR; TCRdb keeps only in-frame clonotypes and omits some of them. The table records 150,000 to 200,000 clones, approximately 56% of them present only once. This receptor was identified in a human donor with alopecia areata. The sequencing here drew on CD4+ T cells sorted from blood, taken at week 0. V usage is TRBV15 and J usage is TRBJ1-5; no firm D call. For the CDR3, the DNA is TGTGCCACCAGCATGGGCTCCGGGGAAAATCAGCCCCAGCATTTT. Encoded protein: CATSMGSGENQPQHF.